This T cell receptor (beta chain) is drawn from a study of CD8 T cells in ankylosing spondylitis (dated by TCRdb to 2015 to 2018). For the study in its entirety: The study profiled T cell receptor beta repertoires in healthy donors and ankylosing spondylitis patients to find disease-linked TCR variants. The full study cohort was made up of about 25 ankylosing spondylitis patients and about a hundred healthy donors. Samples of peripheral blood were taken, and for ankylosing spondylitis patients, synovial fluid was collected as well. Points the paper makes about the study in general: The disease-linked clones showed a CD8+ phenotype and occurred at relatively low frequencies in peripheral blood. Some motif variants had previously been reported in the synovial fluid and blood of reactive arthritis patients, which suggests shared mechanisms of disease initiation. According to the report, matched synovial fluid samples from ankylosing spondylitis patients were significantly enriched for the disease-linked clones. Blood from ankylosing spondylitis patients appeared to be characterized by a TCR beta motif composed of eight highly homologous amino acid variants.

This sample was sequenced with an Illumina HiSeq 2500. TCR beta libraries were prepared by quantitative 5'-RACE with molecular barcodes. The study's own analysis went as follows. A new computational method, built on a probabilistic model of VDJ rearrangement, was used to identify disease-linked TCR variants. Through fastp at Q25 and MiXCR, TCRdb rebuilt clones from the public reads, retaining in-frame beta chains. Rows are combined by CDR3 protein, so each entry shows the most common genes and DNA. These V and J calls rely on TCRdb rather than the paper's analysis. For this sample the table gives 250,000 to 350,000 distinct CDR3 sequences, of which 8% were detected only once. Roughly 15% of the sample comes from the top ten. A note on this clonotype: Its recognized antigen is unknown. One base away there is no much larger clone; base qualities are not given.

Reading the germline V gene gives CDR1 SGHTA and CDR2 FQGNSA. V is shortened by 1 base, J by 10 bases, and the region joining them spans 17 bases. From the cysteine through the phenylalanine, the CDR3 covers 15 amino acids. Solely the CDR3 DNA is kept, with 45 bases framed from the first base. This receptor was identified in a male donor with ankylosing spondylitis. Sequencing used blood, either unsorted or a sorted T cell fraction (not recorded which). The sequence joins TRBV7-2 to TRBJ2-1, and TRBD1 may be the D gene, going by 6 matching bases. CDR3 loop: CASSLEGTTSHEQFF. The DNA reads TGTGCCAGCAGCTTAGAGGGGACAACCAGTCACGAGCAGTTCTTC.